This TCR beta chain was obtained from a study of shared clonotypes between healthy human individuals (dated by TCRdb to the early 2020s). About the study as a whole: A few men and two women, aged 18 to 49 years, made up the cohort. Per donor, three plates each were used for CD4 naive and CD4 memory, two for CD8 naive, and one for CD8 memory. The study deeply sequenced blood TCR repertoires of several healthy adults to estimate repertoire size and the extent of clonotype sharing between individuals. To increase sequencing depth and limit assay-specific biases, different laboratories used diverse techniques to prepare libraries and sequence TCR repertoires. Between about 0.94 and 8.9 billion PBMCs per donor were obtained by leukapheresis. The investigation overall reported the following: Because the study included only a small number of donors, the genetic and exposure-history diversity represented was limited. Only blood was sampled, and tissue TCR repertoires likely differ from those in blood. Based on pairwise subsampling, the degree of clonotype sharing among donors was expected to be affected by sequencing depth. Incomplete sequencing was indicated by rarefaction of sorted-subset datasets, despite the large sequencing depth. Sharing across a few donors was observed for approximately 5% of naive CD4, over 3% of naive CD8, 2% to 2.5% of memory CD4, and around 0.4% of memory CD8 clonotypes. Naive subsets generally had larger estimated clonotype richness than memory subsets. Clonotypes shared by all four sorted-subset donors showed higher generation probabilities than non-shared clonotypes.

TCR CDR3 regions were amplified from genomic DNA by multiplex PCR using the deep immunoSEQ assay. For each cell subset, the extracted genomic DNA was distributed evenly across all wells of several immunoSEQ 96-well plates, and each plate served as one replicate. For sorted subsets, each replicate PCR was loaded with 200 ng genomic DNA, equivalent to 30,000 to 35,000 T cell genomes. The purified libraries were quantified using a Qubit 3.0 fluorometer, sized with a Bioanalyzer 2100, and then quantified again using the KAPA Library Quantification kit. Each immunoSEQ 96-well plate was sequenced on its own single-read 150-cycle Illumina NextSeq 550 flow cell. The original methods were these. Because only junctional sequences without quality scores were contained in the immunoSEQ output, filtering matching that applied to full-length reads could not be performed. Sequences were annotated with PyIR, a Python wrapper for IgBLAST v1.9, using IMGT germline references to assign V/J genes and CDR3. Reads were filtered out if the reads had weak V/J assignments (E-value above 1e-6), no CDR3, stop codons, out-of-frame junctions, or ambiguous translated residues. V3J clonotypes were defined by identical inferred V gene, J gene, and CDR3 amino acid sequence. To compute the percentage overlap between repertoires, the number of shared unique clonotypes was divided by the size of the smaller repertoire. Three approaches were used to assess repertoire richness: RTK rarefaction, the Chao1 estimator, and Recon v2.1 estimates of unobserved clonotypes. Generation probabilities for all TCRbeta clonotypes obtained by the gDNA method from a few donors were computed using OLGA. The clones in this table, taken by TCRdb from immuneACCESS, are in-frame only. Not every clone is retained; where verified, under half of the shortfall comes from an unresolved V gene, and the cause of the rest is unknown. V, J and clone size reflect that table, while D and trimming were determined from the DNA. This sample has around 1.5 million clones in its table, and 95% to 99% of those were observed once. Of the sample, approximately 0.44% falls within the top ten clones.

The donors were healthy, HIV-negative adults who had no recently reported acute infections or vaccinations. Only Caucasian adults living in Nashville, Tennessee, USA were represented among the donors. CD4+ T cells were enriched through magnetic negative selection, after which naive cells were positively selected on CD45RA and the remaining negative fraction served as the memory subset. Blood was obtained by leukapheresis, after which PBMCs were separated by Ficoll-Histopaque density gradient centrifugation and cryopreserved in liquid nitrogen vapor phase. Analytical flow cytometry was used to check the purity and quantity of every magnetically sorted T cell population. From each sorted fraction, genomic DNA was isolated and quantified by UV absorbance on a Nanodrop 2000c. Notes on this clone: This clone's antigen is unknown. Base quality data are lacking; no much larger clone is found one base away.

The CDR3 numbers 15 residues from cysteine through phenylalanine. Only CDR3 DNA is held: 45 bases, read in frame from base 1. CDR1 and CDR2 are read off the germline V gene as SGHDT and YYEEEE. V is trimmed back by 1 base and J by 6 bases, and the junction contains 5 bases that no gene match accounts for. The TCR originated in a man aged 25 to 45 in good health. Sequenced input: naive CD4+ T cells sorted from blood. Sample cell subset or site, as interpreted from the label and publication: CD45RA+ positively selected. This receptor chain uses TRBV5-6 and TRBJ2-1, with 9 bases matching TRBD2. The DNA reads TGTGCCAGCAGCTTGATGCGGGAGGGCGCCAATGAGCAGTTCTTC. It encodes CASSLMREGANEQFF.